In its sample, the clone carrying this T cell receptor (beta chain) was seen a few times. TCRdb independently ran MiXCR on the RT-PCR reads; one entry per CDR3 protein. The table shows tens of thousands of distinct CDR3 sequences, with approximately 49% occurring only once. The data belong to a study of patients and donors after allogeneic stem cell transplantation. Sequenced material: blood, either unsorted or a sorted T cell fraction (not recorded which). The receptor was derived from a human donor who was either an allogeneic HSCT recipient or a stem cell or donor lymphocyte infusion donor (not recorded which). It is not recorded whose cells these are; they may come from a transplant donor.

The CDR3 protein is CASSLQLGPQHF. The CDR3 DNA reads as TGTGCCAGCAGTTTACAGCTGGGGCCCCAGCATTTT. The V gene is TRBV28, the J gene TRBJ1-5; D remains unclear. Germline-derived CDR1 and CDR2 are MDHEN and SYDVKM. V lost 2 bases and J lost 9, with 8 bases in between. The CDR3 has 12 residues.